A selection of T cell receptor beta chains follows, all from one sample in a study of CD8+CD57+ T cells in acquired aplastic anemia. TCRdb re-called the reads through MiXCR, storing one row per CDR3 protein. The sample lists roughly 170,000 distinct CDR3 sequences, 55% to 70% seen once, with about 48% in the top ten. What was sequenced was sorted CD4+, CD8+, or CD8+CD57+ T cells (not recorded which) from PBMCs. Every receptor here comes from a human donor in good health. The CDR3 runs from the conserved cysteine through the conserved F or W. D genes are given only for firm matches. The size entry is marked missing in some rows and otherwise reads once, few, many or a size class.

clone_size j_call v_call d_call cdr3_length cdr3_aa cdr3_nt
NA TRBJ2-1 TRBV20-1 TRBD2 15 CSASAAGGQYNEQFF TGCAGTGCTAGCGCCGCGGGGGGCCAGTACAATGAGCAGTTCTTC
NA TRBJ2-1 TRBV24-1 TRBD1 17 CATSDSPDRAPSNEQLF TGTGCCACCAGTGATTCTCCAGACAGGGCCCCTTCCAATGAGCAGCTCTTC
NA TRBJ2-2 TRBV24-1 NA 15 CASSYRDGDTGELFF TGTGCCAGTAGTTACCGGGACGGGGACACCGGGGAGCTGTTTTTT
NA TRBJ1-1 TRBV20-1 NA 12 CSATAVNTEAFF TGCAGTGCAACAGCGGTGAACACTGAAGCTTTCTTT
many TRBJ2-7 TRBV5-1 NA 17 CASSLWGTGMSSYEQYF TGCGCCAGCAGCTTGTGGGGAACGGGGATGAGCTCCTACGAGCAGTACTTC
many TRBJ2-7 TRBV7-2 NA 14 CASSFVAGDYEQYF TGTGCCAGCAGCTTTGTGGCAGGGGACTACGAGCAGTACTTC
NA TRBJ2-1 TRBV6-5 NA 13 CASSSPEYNEQFF TGTGCCAGCAGTTCCCCGGAGTACAATGAGCAGTTCTTC
NA TRBJ2-1 TRBV24-1 TRBD2 14 CATSDDGRAREQFF TGTGCCACCAGTGACGACGGGAGGGCTCGTGAGCAGTTCTTC
few TRBJ2-1 TRBV5-1 TRBD1 15 CASSLAGTDYNEQFF TGCGCCAGCAGCTTGGCCGGGACAGACTACAATGAGCAGTTCTTC
NA TRBJ1-5 TRBV2 NA 12 CASSDRGDSQHF TGTGCCAGCAGTGACAGGGGAGATTCCCAGCATTTT
many TRBJ1-2 TRBV7-6 TRBD1 15 CASSLVRQGGYGYTF TGTGCCAGCAGCTTAGTAAGACAGGGGGGCTATGGCTACACCTTC
NA TRBJ1-1 TRBV7-2 TRBD1 16 CASSPPTPTGDTEAFF TGTGCCAGCAGCCCCCCGACCCCGACAGGGGACACTGAAGCTTTCTTT
NA TRBJ2-7 TRBV6-8 TRBD2 17 CASSLPGLAGGHYEQYF TGTGCCAGCAGCCTACCGGGACTAGCGGGAGGTCACTACGAGCAGTACTTC
once TRBJ2-5 TRBV7-9 NA 15 CASSPNPGGGETQYF TGTGCCAGCAGCCCCAACCCCGGGGGAGGTGAGACCCAGTACTTC
NA TRBJ1-4 TRBV6-2/TRBV6-3 NA 15 CASSTPGGRNEKLFF TGTGCCAGCAGTACCCCCGGCGGACGTAATGAAAAACTGTTTTTT
many TRBJ2-1 TRBV9 TRBD2 17 CASSVGKLMGRGEEQFF TGTGCCAGCAGCGTAGGGAAGTTAATGGGACGGGGGGAAGAGCAGTTCTTC
NA TRBJ1-1 TRBV20-1 NA 15 CSARDGEGLDTEAFF TGCAGTGCTAGAGATGGGGAGGGCTTGGACACTGAAGCTTTCTTT
once TRBJ1-5 TRBV2 NA 14 CASSELTVEEPQHF TGTGCCAGCAGTGAGCTAACGGTGGAAGAGCCCCAGCATTTT
few TRBJ2-7 TRBV7-9 TRBD1 15 CASSFARTGRNEQYF TGTGCCAGCAGCTTCGCTAGGACAGGGCGTAACGAGCAGTACTTC
NA TRBJ2-3 TRBV29-1 TRBD2 14 CSVAPGGASDTQYF TGCAGCGTTGCCCCCGGGGGGGCATCAGATACGCAGTATTTT
few TRBJ2-1 TRBV3-1 NA 15 CASSQEQGRGNEQFF TGTGCCAGCAGCCAAGAGCAGGGACGGGGCAATGAGCAGTTCTTC
NA TRBJ1-5 TRBV10-2 NA 16 CASSERLWGSGQPQHF TGCGCCAGCAGTGAGAGGTTGTGGGGGTCCGGTCAGCCCCAGCATTTT
NA TRBJ2-3 TRBV9 TRBD2 13 CASSVAREEEQYF TGTGCCAGCAGCGTAGCGCGGGAGGAAGAGCAGTATTTT
NA TRBJ2-3 TRBV29-1 NA 14 CSVIYRVITDSQYF TGCAGCGTCATCTACAGGGTGATCACAGATTCGCAGTATTTT